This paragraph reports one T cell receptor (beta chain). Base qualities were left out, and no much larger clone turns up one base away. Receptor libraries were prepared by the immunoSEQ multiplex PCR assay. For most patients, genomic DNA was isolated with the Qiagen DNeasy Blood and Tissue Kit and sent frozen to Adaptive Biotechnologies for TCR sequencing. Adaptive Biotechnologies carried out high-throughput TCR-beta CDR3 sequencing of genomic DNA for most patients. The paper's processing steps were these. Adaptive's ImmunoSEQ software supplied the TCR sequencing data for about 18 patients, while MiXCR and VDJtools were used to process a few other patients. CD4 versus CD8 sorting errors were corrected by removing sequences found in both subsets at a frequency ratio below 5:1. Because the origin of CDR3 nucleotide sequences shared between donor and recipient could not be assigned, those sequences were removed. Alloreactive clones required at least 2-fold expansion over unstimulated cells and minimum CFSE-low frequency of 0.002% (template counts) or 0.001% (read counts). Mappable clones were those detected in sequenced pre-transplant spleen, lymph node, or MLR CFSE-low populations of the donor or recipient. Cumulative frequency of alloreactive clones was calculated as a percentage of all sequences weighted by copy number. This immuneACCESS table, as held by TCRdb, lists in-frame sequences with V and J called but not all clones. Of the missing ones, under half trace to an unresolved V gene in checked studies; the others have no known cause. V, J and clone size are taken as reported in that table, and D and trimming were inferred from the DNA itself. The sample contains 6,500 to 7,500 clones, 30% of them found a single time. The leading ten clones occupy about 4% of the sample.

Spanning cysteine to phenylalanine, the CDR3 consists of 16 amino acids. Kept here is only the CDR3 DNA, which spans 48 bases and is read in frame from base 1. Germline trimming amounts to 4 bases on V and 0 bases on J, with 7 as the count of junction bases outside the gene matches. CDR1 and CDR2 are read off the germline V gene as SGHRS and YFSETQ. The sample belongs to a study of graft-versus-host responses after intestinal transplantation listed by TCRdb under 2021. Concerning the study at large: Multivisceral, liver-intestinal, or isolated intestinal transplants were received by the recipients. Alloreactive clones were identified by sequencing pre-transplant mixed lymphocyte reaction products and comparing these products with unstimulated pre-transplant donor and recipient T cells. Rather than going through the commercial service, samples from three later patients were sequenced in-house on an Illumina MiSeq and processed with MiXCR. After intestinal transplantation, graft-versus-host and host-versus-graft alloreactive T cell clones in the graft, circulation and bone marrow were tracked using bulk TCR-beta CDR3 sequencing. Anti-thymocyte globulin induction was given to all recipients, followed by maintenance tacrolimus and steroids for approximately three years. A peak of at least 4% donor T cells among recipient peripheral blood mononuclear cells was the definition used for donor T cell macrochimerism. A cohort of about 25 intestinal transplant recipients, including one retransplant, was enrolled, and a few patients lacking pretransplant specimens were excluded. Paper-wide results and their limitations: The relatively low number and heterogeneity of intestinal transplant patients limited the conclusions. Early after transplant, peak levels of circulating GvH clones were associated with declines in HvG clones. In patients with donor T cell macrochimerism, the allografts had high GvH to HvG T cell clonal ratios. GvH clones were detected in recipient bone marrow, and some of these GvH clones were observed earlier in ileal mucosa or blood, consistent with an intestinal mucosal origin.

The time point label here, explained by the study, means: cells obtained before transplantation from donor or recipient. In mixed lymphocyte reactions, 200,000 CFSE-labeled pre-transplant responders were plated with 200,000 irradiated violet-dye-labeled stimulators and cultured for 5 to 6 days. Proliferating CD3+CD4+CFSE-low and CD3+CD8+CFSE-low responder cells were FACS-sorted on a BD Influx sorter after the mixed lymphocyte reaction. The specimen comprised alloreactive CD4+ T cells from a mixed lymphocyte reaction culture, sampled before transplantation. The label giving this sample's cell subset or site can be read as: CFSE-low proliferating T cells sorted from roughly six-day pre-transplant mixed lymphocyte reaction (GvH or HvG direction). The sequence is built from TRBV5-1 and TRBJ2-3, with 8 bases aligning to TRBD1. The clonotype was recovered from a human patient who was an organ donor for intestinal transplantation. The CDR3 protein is CASSPTDRVSTDTQYF. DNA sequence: TGCGCCAGCAGCCCCACGGACAGGGTTAGCACAGATACGCAGTATTTT.